The 2 T cell receptor beta chains presented below share a single source sample, sequenced in a study of control samples from healthy donors and cancer patients. Sequencing used immunoSEQ multiplex PCR; TCRdb keeps in-frame clones, though not all of them. The sample lists 85,000 to 90,000 clones, roughly 89% seen once, with 9% to 10% in the top ten. Input material: PBMCs. The origin of the receptors is a woman aged 45-65 years with colorectal cancer.

The genes are TRBV7-9 and TRBJ1-6; 10 bases map to TRBD1. The ends lost 5 bases at V and 9 bases at J; junction bases unmatched: 4. The CDR3 contains 14 residues. CDR1 is SEHNR and CDR2 is FQNEAQ in the germline V gene (reference sequence). CDR3 region: CASSPGQGFSPLHF. CDR3 coding DNA: TGTGCCAGCAGCCCGGGACAGGGGTTTTCACCCCTCCACTTT. The full variable domain, rest sourced from reference TRBV7-9 and TRBJ1-6, is DTGVSQNPRHKITKRGQNVTFRCDPISEHNRLYWYRQTLGQGPEFLTYFQNEAQLEKSRLLSDRFSAERPKGSFSTLEIQRTEQGDSAMYLCASSPGQGFSPLHFGNGTRLTVT.

Comments on this clone: The sample carries other DNA sequences with the same CDR3. The rearrangement links TRBV7-3 to TRBJ2-3; 8 positions match TRBD2. This CDR3 region has 15 residues. The V segment lost 3 bases and the J segment 2 bases; nucleotides outside the gene matches: 4. Germline CDR1 SGHTA, CDR2 FQGTGA. The DNA of the CDR3 is TGTGCCAGCAGCTTTGCGGGGGGATCCACAGATACGCAGTATTTT. Amino acids: CASSFAGGSTDTQYF.